This entry features one T cell receptor (beta chain) sequence. What it binds is unknown. CDR3 length: 15 amino acids. Germline V lookup: CDR1 MDHEN, CDR2 SYDVKM. Trimming cost V 3 bases and J 8 bases; bases outside gene matches: 9. TCRdb re-called the reads with MiXCR, one entry per CDR3 protein. Counted here are around 900,000 distinct CDR3 sequences, roughly 31% occurring once; the ten biggest clones make up about an eighth. These data come from a study of T cell repertoires in cytomegalovirus infection. Across the whole study: It can be stated that public TCR beta signatures indicated CMV infection as well as a matching HLA type.

The sequence derives from a human donor in good health (CMV status not recorded). Some clones in this sample may be carry-over from other donors' samples. V usage is TRBV28 and J usage is TRBJ1-4; TRBD1 aligns across 7 bases. Sequences were derived from cultured CD8+ T cells from PBMCs, sampled from culture after CMV antigen stimulation. The CDR3 spells CASSLQGGRREKLFF. The CDR3 nucleotides read TGTGCCAGCAGTTTGCAAGGGGGCAGAAGGGAAAAACTGTTTTTT.